This section outlines one TCR beta chain sequence together with its context. What it binds is not known. The data stem from a study of T cell repertoires in ileal Crohn's disease. Sequencing was performed with immunoSEQ multiplex PCR; in TCRdb, only in-frame clones are kept and a portion is missing. The top ten clones hold 16% of a sample with about 2,200 clones, roughly 80% of them seen once. Study-wide points: Compared with non-smokers, active smokers at surgery showed more clonal expansions. Compared with CD4 T cells, sorted CD8 cells carried more expanded clones. Endoscopic recurrence occurred in every patient whose clonality exceeded 26.8%.

This receptor was identified in an adult with Crohn's disease. Material: ileal tissue.

CDR3: CASSGTEGNQPQHF. In DNA, the CDR3 is TGTGCCAGCAGTGGGACAGAAGGCAATCAGCCCCAGCATTTT. The J gene is TRBJ1-5, the V gene TRBV5-5; 7 bases map to TRBD1. The CDR3 consists of 14 residues. Looked up from germline, CDR1 is SGHKS and CDR2 is YYEKEE (reference sequence). The trim removed 5 bases at V and 2 bases at J, leaving 4 bases unmatched.